The clone carrying this TCR beta chain was seen only a few times. Its matching antigen is unknown. One entry per CDR3 protein, called by TCRdb with MiXCR from the 5' RACE reads. The repertoire holds 400,000 to 550,000 distinct CDR3 sequences, with approximately 25% as singletons. The sample originates from a study of identical twins. Study-wide results and caveats: Carriage of fewer insertions was seen in abundant cord blood beta clonotypes, whereas memory repertoires showed none.

In addition, the sample was reused for a study of T cells expressing NK-cell markers. That source notes: With respect to HCMV, seven of the eight sequenced donors were seropositive, and one was seronegative. NKG2C+ dominant clonotypes from several donors made up about 1.0-7.0% of CD8+ T cells.

The specimen sequenced was CD4+ T cells sorted from blood. The clonotype originates from a woman younger than 35 in good health.

CDR3 DNA sequence: TGCAGTGCTAGAGCCCTAGCGACTGACTACAATGAGCAGTTCTTC. Translating gives CSARALATDYNEQFF. The gene calls are TRBV20-1 and TRBJ2-1; possibly TRBD2 for D (6 bases). Between the trimmed V and J ends, which lost 1 base and 3 bases, there was a span of 13 bases. The CDR3 has 15 residues. The V gene's germline CDR1 is DFQATT and CDR2 SNEGSKA (reference sequence).